Below are 2 T cell receptor beta chains sequenced from a single sample in a study of spatial heterogeneity in lung cancer. Findings of the study overall: Intratumoral expanded alpha and beta TCR counts were found to track tumor mutation counts.

Each CDR3 protein is one row after TCRdb ran MiXCR on the 5' RACE reads. The sample lists about 100,000 distinct CDR3 sequences, around 4.3% occurring once. The time point is: sample taken at primary tumor resection. These receptors' antigens are unknown. Specimen: lung tumor tissue, collected at surgery. The origin of the receptors is a male donor with early-stage non-small cell lung cancer.

This clonotype has a handful of counts. The chain combines TRBV11-2 with TRBJ2-7; a weak D match, TRBD1 (6 bases). The CDR3 has 12 amino acids. V lost 7 bases and J 4 bases, leaving 11 bases between the germline ends. Looked up from germline, CDR1 is SGHAT and CDR2 is FQNNGV. The DNA of the CDR3 is TGTGCCAGCATGGGGGACACATACGAGCAGTACTTC. Amino acids: CASMGDTYEQYF.

This clonotype occurred many times. CDR3 in DNA: TGCAGCGCTCGACAGGGAGAGACCCAGTACTTC. Residues: CSARQGETQYF. The gene calls are TRBV29-1 and TRBJ2-5; 7 positions match TRBD1. The CDR3 spans 11 residues. V was pared by 7 bases and J by 4 bases, with 3 bases of the junction left unmatched. Germline V gives CDR1 SQVTM, CDR2 ANQGSEA.